This record concerns one T cell receptor beta chain sequence. The antigen is unknown. The data stem from a study of cytomegalovirus exposure and HLA in healthy donors. Study-level findings and limits: When a later analysis was performed, an Asian-associated ancestry cluster reportedly had fewer N-insertions than the approximately 680-donor mean. The authors later linked a missense DCLRE1C variant to TCR beta V- and J-gene trimming. Cytomegalovirus association was assigned to about 150 TCR beta chains.

The V segment lost 0 bases and the J segment 0 bases; nucleotides outside the gene matches: 9. The CDR3 contains 18 residues. Germline V gives CDR1 SGDLS, CDR2 YYNGEE. Amplification used 60 Vbeta primers and 13 Jbeta primers. Profiled with immunoSEQ multiplex PCR; TCRdb holds only in-frame clones, not every one. The sample consists of about 86,000 clones, about 76% of them appearing once. The chain joins TRBV9 to TRBJ2-3; TRBD2 aligns across 8 bases. The sequenced material came from PBMCs. The source of this sequence is a woman between 40 and 55 years old in good health and CMV-seropositive. CDR3 residues: CASSVVGVAGTSTDTQYF. CDR3 nucleotide sequence: TGTGCCAGCAGCGTAGTAGGGGTAGCGGGGACTAGCACAGATACGCAGTATTTT.